This T cell receptor beta chain was recovered during a study of radiation and T cells in renal cell carcinoma. Sequencing used immunoSEQ multiplex PCR; TCRdb keeps in-frame clones, though not all of them. This sample has some 100,000 clones, with roughly 82% found just once. Time point specified: blood 4 weeks post-SBRT, at nephrectomy. Treatment reported: 15 Gy SBRT to primary tumor, nephrectomy 4 weeks later. Nephrectomy followed 15 Gy stereotactic body radiation by 4 weeks. The tumor was a clear cell renal cell carcinoma. This CDR3 has 10 amino acids. The V end lost 8 bases, the J end lost 3 bases, and 5 bases lay between the germline ends. Germline V lookup: CDR1 MNHEY, CDR2 SMNVEV (reference sequence).

The chain uses TRBV27 and TRBJ2-7, with no clear D. Sequencing was performed on blood, taken from a patient whose treatment included radiotherapy and nephrectomy. The TCR comes from a man aged 60 to 75 with renal cell carcinoma. CDR3 in amino acids: CASPNYEQYF. The CDR3 DNA is TGTGCCAGCCCTAACTACGAGCAGTACTTC.